This T cell receptor (beta chain) was captured by sequencing in a study of cytomegalovirus exposure and HLA in healthy donors. Findings and limits, study-wide: Later analysis indicated greater clonal expansion among HLA-associated TCR beta chains than among equally common other chains. According to a later analysis, donors in an Asian-associated ancestry cluster reportedly had fewer N-insertions than the roughly 670-donor mean.

PCR primers comprised 60 Vbeta and 13 Jbeta primers. Sequencing was performed with immunoSEQ multiplex PCR; in TCRdb, only in-frame clones are kept and a portion is missing. The sample contains 100,000 to 150,000 clones, 83% of which appear only once. About this clone itself: What it binds is not known.

Trimming pared 2 bases from V and 5 bases from J, leaving 10 bases between. The length of the CDR3 is 13 residues. Looked up from germline, CDR1 is SGHRS and CDR2 is YFSETQ. V usage is TRBV5-1 and J usage is TRBJ2-5; no reliable D call. The material sequenced was PBMCs. The TCR was taken from a woman aged 40 to 50 in good health and CMV-seropositive. CDR3 coding DNA: TGCGCCAGCAGCTTCGACTTAACGGAGACCCAGTACTTC. Residues: CASSFDLTETQYF.